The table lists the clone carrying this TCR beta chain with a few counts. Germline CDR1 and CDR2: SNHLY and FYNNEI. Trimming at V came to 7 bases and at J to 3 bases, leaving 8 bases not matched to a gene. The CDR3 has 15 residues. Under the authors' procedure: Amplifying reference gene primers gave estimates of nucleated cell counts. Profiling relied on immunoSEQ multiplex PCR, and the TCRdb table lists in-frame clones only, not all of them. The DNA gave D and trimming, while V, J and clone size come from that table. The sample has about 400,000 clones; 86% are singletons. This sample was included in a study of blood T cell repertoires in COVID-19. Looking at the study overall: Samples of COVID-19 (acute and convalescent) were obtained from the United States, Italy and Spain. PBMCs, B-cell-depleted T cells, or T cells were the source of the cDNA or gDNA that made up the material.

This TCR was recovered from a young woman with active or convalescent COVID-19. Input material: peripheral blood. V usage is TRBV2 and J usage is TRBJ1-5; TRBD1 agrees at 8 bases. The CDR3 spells CASKPGTGDNQPQHF. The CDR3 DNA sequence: TGTGCCAGCAAGCCGGGGACAGGAGACAATCAGCCCCAGCATTTT.